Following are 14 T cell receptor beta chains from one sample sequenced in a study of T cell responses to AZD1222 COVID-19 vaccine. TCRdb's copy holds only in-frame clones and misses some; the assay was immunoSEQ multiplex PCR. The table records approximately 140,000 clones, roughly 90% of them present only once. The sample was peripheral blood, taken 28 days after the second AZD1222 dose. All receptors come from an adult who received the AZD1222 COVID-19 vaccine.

CDR3 region: CASSFQRENNEQFF. CDR3 in DNA: TGCGCCAGCAGCTTTCAGCGGGAGAACAATGAGCAGTTCTTC. V is TRBV5-1 and J is TRBJ2-1, with 8 nucleotides matching TRBD2. This CDR3 region has 14 residues. The germline V gene has CDR1 SGHRS and CDR2 YFSETQ. V dropped 2 bases and J dropped 5; count of bases not matched to a gene: 3.

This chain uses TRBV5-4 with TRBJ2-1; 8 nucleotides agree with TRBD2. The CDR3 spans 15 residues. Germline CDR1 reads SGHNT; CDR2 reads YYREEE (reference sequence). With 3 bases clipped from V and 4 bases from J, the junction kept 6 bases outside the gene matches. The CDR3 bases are TGTGCCAGCAGCTCATTAGCGGGGCAATACAATGAGCAGTTCTTC. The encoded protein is CASSSLAGQYNEQFF.

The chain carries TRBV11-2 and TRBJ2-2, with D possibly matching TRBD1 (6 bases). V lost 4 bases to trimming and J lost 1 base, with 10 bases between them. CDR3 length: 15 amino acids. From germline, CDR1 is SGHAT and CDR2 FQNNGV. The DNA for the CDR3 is TGTGCCAGCAGCTCCTTACAGGGGAACACCGGGGAGCTGTTTTTT. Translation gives CASSSLQGNTGELFF. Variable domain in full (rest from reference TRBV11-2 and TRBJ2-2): EAGVAQSPRYKIIEKRQSVAFWCNPISGHATLYWYQQILGQGPKLLIQFQNNGVVDDSQLPKDRFSAERLKGVDSTLKIQPAKLEDSAVYLCASSSLQGNTGELFFGEGSRLTVL.

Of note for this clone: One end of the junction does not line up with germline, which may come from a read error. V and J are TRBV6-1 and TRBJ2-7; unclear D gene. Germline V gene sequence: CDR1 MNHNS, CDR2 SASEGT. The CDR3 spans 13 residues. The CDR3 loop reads CASSEGFVKSADF. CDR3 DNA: TGTGCCAGCAGTGAGGGATTTGTTAAAAGCGCGGACTTC.

CDR3 loop: CASSIDRRQGSNQPQHF. In nucleotides, the CDR3 is TGTGCCAGTAGTATTGACCGAAGACAGGGGAGCAATCAGCCCCAGCATTTT. The chain carries TRBV19 and TRBJ1-5; TRBD1 matches at 8 bases. Germline CDR1 LNHDA, CDR2 SQIVND (reference sequence). V shed 3 bases, J shed 1 base, and the junction held 8 bases outside the gene matches. The CDR3 extends over 17 amino acids. The variable domain in full, with the rest retrieved from reference TRBV19 and TRBJ1-5, is DGGITQSPKYLFRKEGQNVTLSCEQNLNHDAMYWYRQDPGQGLRLIYYSQIVNDFQKGDIAEGYSVSREKKESFPLTVTSAQKNPTAFYLCASSIDRRQGSNQPQHFGDGTRLSIL.

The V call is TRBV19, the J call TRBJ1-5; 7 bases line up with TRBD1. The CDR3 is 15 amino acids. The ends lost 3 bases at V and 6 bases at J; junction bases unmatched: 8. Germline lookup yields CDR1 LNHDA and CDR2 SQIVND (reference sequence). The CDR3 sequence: CASSIPETGIQPQHF. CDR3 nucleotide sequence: TGTGCCAGTAGTATCCCAGAGACAGGGATTCAGCCCCAGCATTTT.

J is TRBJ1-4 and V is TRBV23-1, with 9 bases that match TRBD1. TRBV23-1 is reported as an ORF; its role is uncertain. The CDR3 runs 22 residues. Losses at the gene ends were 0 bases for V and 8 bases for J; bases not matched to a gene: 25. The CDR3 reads CASSQSGVVWGQGRFDGEKLFF. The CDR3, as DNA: TGCGCCAGCAGTCAATCTGGAGTAGTTTGGGGACAGGGAAGATTCGATGGGGAAAAACTGTTTTTT.

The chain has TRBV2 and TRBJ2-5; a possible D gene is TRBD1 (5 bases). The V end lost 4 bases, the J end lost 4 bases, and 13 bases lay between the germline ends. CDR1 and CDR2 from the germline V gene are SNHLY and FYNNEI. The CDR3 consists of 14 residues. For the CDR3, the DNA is TGTGCCAGCAGTGTCCCGCAGGGCGGAGAGACCCAGTACTTC. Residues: CASSVPQGGETQYF. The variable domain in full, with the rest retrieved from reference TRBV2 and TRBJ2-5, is EPEVTQTPSHQVTQMGQEVILRCVPISNHLYFYWYRQILGQKVEFLVSFYNNEISEKSEIFDDQFSVERPDGSNFTLKIRSTKLEDSAMYFCASSVPQGGETQYFGPGTRLLVL.

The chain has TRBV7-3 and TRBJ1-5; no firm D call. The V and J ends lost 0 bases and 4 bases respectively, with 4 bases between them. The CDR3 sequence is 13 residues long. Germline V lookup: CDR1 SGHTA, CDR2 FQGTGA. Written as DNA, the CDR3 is TGTGCCAGCAGCTTAACCGCGAATCAGCCCCAGCATTTT. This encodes CASSLTANQPQHF.

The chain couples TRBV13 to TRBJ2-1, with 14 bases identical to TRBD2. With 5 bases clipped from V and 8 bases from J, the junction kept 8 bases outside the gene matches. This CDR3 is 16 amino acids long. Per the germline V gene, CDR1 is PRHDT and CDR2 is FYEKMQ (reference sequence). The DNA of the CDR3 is TGTGCCAGCAGCCCCTCCGGGACTAGCGGGAGACATGAGCAGTTCTTC. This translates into CASSPSGTSGRHEQFF.

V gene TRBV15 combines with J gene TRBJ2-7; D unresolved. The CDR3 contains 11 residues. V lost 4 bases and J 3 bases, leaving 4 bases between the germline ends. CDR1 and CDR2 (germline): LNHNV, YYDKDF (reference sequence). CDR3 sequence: CATSTVYEQYF. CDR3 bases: TGTGCCACCAGCACTGTCTACGAGCAGTACTTC.

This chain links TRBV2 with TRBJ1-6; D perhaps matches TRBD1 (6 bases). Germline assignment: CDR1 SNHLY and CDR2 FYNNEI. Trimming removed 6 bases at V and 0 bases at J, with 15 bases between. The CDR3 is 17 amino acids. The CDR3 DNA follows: TGTGCCAGCAGAGCCGGACAGCCGGTCTCCTATAATTCACCCCTCCACTTT. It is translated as CASRAGQPVSYNSPLHF.

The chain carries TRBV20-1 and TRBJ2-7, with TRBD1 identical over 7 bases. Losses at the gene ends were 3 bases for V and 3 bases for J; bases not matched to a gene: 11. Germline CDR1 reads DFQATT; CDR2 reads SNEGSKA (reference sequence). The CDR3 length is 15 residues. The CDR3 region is CSASRRPGQNYEQYF. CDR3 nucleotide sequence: TGCAGTGCTAGTAGACGACCGGGACAGAACTACGAGCAGTACTTC.

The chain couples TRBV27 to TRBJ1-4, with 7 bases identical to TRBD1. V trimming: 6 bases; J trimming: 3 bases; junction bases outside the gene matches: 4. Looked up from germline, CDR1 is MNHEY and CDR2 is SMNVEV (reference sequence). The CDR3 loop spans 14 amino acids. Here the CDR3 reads CASRQTGPNEKLFF. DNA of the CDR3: TGTGCCAGCAGACAGACAGGGCCTAATGAAAAACTGTTTTTT.